Included here is one TCR beta chain sequence, with context. Profiled with immunoSEQ multiplex PCR; TCRdb holds only in-frame clones, not every one. The sample lists some 29,000 clones, roughly 80% occurring once. Single viable CD3+CD4+CD8-CD45RO+ cells were sorted as the memory CD4+ T cells. The sample originates from a study of memory CD4+ T cells and cytomegalovirus serostatus. The source material was memory CD4+ T cells from blood. The source of this sequence is an adult in good health and CMV-seronegative. Some clones in this sample may be carry-over from other donors' samples.

CDR3 in amino acids: CASSRTGGNQPQHF. The CDR3 nucleotides are TGTGCCAGCAGTCGGACAGGGGGCAATCAGCCCCAGCATTTT. V gene TRBV6-1 combines with J gene TRBJ1-5; 9 positions agree with TRBD1. Germline CDR1 reads MNHNS; CDR2 reads SASEGT. Trimming removed 5 bases from V and 2 bases from J; junction bases left unmatched: 1. The CDR3 is 14 residues long.